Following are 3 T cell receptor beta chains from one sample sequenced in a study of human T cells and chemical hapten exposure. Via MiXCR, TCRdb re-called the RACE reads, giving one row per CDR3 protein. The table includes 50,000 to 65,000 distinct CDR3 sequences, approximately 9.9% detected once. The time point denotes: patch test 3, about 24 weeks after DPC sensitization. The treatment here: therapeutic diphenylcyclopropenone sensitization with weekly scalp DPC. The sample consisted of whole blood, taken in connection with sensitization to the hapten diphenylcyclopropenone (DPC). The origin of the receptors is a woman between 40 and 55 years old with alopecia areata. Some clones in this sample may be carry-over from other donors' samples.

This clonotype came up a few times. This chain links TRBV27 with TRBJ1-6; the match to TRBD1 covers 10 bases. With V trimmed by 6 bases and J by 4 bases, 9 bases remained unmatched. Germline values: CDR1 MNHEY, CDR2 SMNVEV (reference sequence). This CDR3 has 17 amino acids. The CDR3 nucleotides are TGTGCCAGCAGCCTACTATGGGACAGGGGTTATAATTCACCCCTCCACTTT. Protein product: CASSLLWDRGYNSPLHF.

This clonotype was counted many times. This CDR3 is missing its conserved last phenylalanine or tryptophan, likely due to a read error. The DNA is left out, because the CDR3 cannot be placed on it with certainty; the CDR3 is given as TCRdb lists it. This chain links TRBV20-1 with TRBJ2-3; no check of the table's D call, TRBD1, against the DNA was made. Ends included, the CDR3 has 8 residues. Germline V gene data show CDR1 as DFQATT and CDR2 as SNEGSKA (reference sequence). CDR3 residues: CSATRGPM.

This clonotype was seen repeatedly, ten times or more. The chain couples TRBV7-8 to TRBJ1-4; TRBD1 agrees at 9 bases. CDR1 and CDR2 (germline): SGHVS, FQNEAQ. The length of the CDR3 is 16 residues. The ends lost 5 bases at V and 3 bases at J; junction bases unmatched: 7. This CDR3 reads CASSISQGASNEKLFF. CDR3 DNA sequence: TGTGCCAGCAGCATATCACAGGGGGCTTCTAATGAAAAACTGTTTTTT.